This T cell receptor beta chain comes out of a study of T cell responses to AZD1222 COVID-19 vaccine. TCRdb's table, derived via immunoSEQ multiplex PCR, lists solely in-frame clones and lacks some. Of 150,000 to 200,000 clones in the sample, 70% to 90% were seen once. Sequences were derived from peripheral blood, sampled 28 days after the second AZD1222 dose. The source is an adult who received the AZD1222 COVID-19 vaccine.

CDR3 residues: CASSLLRGNEQYF. In nucleotides, the CDR3 is TGTGCCAGCAGCTTACTCAGGGGGAACGAGCAGTACTTC. This rearrangement joins TRBV5-6 to TRBJ2-7; 7 bases line up with TRBD1. CDR1 is SGHDT and CDR2 is YYEEEE in the germline V gene. CDR3 length equals 13 residues. V shed 2 bases, J shed 5 bases, and the junction held 4 bases outside the gene matches.